These T cell receptor beta chains were read from a single sample in a study of blood T cell repertoires in COVID-19. Clones were read by immunoSEQ multiplex PCR, and TCRdb kept only the in-frame ones, dropping some. Among about 350,000 clones listed, about 90% were seen once. The sample comprised peripheral blood. These receptors were collected from a woman younger than 30 who had recovered from COVID-19. The CDR3 runs from the conserved cysteine through the conserved F or W. Each record gives: J gene, D gene, clone size, V gene, CDR3 DNA, CDR3 protein. D genes are given only for firm matches. Only some rows state a clone size, as once, few, many or a class for expanded clones.

J gene: TRBJ2-5; D gene: NA; clone size: NA; V gene: TRBV12-3/TRBV12-4; CDR3 DNA: TGTGCCAGCACCCTCGGAGGAGAGACCCAGTACTTC; CDR3 protein: CASTLGGETQYF
J gene: TRBJ1-1; D gene: NA; clone size: once; V gene: TRBV30; CDR3 DNA: TGTGCCTGGGGGGGAGGGGACACTGAAGCTTTCTTT; CDR3 protein: CAWGGGDTEAFF
J gene: TRBJ2-2; D gene: TRBD2; clone size: NA; V gene: TRBV4-3; CDR3 DNA: TGCGCCAGCTCAGGACTAGCGGGAGGGCCCGACACCGGGGAGCTGTTTTTT; CDR3 protein: CASSGLAGGPDTGELFF
J gene: TRBJ1-2; D gene: NA; clone size: NA; V gene: TRBV12-3/TRBV12-4; CDR3 DNA: TGTGCCAGCGCCGGGGGGAACTATGGCTACACCTTC; CDR3 protein: CASAGGNYGYTF
J gene: TRBJ1-1; D gene: NA; clone size: NA; V gene: TRBV20-1; CDR3 DNA: TGCAGTGCAACTCCCCCCTCTGAAGCTTTCTTT; CDR3 protein: CSATPPSEAFF
J gene: TRBJ1-2; D gene: TRBD1; clone size: NA; V gene: TRBV7-9; CDR3 DNA: TGTGCCAGCAGCGCCGGGACAGGGGTCGGCTATGGCTACACCTTC; CDR3 protein: CASSAGTGVGYGYTF
J gene: TRBJ2-3; D gene: NA; clone size: NA; V gene: TRBV5-1; CDR3 DNA: TGCGCCAGCAGCTTAGCCGCCAACGGGAGAAGGTCAGATACGCAGTATTTT; CDR3 protein: CASSLAANGRRSDTQYF
J gene: TRBJ2-5; D gene: NA; clone size: NA; V gene: TRBV5-1; CDR3 DNA: TGCGCCAGCAGCTTGGAACAGGGCCAAGAGACCCAGTACTTC; CDR3 protein: CASSLEQGQETQYF
J gene: TRBJ2-4; D gene: NA; clone size: once; V gene: TRBV9; CDR3 DNA: TGTGCCAGCAGCCCCCCTACCGCACAAAACATTCAGTACTTC; CDR3 protein: CASSPPTAQNIQYF
J gene: TRBJ2-3; D gene: NA; clone size: NA; V gene: TRBV5-1; CDR3 DNA: TGCGCCAGCAGCGTGCAGGGAAGCACAGATACGCAGTATTTT; CDR3 protein: CASSVQGSTDTQYF
J gene: TRBJ1-2; D gene: TRBD1; clone size: NA; V gene: TRBV7-2; CDR3 DNA: TGTGCCAGCAGCTTAGCGTTACCGGGACAGGGAACCTCGGGGTATGGCTACACCTTC; CDR3 protein: CASSLALPGQGTSGYGYTF
J gene: TRBJ2-1; D gene: NA; clone size: NA; V gene: TRBV5-1; CDR3 DNA: TGCGCCAGCAGCTTGGCTGGTGCGGGGTACGATGAGCAGTTCTTC; CDR3 protein: CASSLAGAGYDEQFF
J gene: TRBJ1-1; D gene: NA; clone size: NA; V gene: TRBV12-3/TRBV12-4; CDR3 DNA: TGTGCCAGCAGTTCTCGGGTCACTGAAGCTTTCTTT; CDR3 protein: CASSSRVTEAFF
J gene: TRBJ1-1; D gene: NA; clone size: NA; V gene: TRBV12-3/TRBV12-4; CDR3 DNA: TGTGCCAGCAGTTTAGTGGAGGGTGGGTCGGCTTTCTTT; CDR3 protein: CASSLVEGGSAFF
J gene: TRBJ2-4; D gene: NA; clone size: NA; V gene: TRBV28; CDR3 DNA: TGTGCCAGCGCTGGGGCATTACTAGCCAAAAACATTCAGTACTTC; CDR3 protein: CASAGALLAKNIQYF
J gene: TRBJ2-5; D gene: NA; clone size: NA; V gene: TRBV19; CDR3 DNA: TGTGCCAGTAGTATAACAGACAGACCTAGGGAGACCCAGTACTTC; CDR3 protein: CASSITDRPRETQYF
J gene: TRBJ1-5; D gene: TRBD1; clone size: NA; V gene: TRBV11-3; CDR3 DNA: TGTGCCGGCAGCTTAGGCGGACAGGGCAATCAGCCCCAGCATTTT; CDR3 protein: CAGSLGGQGNQPQHF
J gene: TRBJ2-1; D gene: TRBD2; clone size: NA; V gene: TRBV5-4; CDR3 DNA: TGTGCCAGCAGCTTTTTGAATTCGGGAGGGGGAGGCTCCTACAATGAGCAGTTCTTC; CDR3 protein: CASSFLNSGGGGSYNEQFF
J gene: TRBJ2-2; D gene: TRBD2; clone size: NA; V gene: TRBV18; CDR3 DNA: TGTGCCAGCTCACCATCCACGGGAGGCGGTAGCACCGGGGAGCTGTTTTTT; CDR3 protein: CASSPSTGGGSTGELFF
J gene: TRBJ1-2; D gene: NA; clone size: once; V gene: TRBV11-2; CDR3 DNA: TGTGCCAGCAGCTTAGAGTCAGGAAGTTATGGCTACACCTTC; CDR3 protein: CASSLESGSYGYTF
J gene: TRBJ2-5; D gene: NA; clone size: NA; V gene: TRBV12-3/TRBV12-4; CDR3 DNA: TGTGCCAGCAGCCTATCAGGGGGGGAGACCCAGTACTTC; CDR3 protein: CASSLSGGETQYF
J gene: TRBJ2-3; D gene: NA; clone size: once; V gene: TRBV5-6; CDR3 DNA: TGTGCCAGCAGCTTTTCTGGCCCAGATACGCAGTATTTT; CDR3 protein: CASSFSGPDTQYF
J gene: TRBJ2-1; D gene: NA; clone size: once; V gene: TRBV10-3; CDR3 DNA: TGTGCCATCAGTGAGTCGCGGGACCTCGGGTTCTTC; CDR3 protein: CAISESRDLGFF
J gene: TRBJ2-3; D gene: TRBD2; clone size: NA; V gene: TRBV10-1; CDR3 DNA: TGCGCCAGCAGTCGGACTAGCGGTAGGGTAGATACGCAGTATTTT; CDR3 protein: CASSRTSGRVDTQYF
J gene: TRBJ1-5; D gene: NA; clone size: NA; V gene: TRBV14; CDR3 DNA: TGTGCCAGCAGCCGATCGGGAAGCAATCAGCCCCAGCATTTT; CDR3 protein: CASSRSGSNQPQHF
J gene: TRBJ1-1; D gene: TRBD1; clone size: NA; V gene: TRBV25-1; CDR3 DNA: TGTGCCAGCAGTGAAGGACAGGGGGGGAATACTGAAGCTTTCTTT; CDR3 protein: CASSEGQGGNTEAFF
J gene: TRBJ2-1; D gene: TRBD2; clone size: NA; V gene: TRBV4-3; CDR3 DNA: TGCGCCAGCAGCCAATTGGGCACTAGCGGATTTGGGGATGAGCAGTTCTTC; CDR3 protein: CASSQLGTSGFGDEQFF
J gene: TRBJ1-4; D gene: TRBD1; clone size: NA; V gene: TRBV7-2; CDR3 DNA: TGTGCCAGCAGCTTAGACAGGGGAGAGATGTTTTTT; CDR3 protein: CASSLDRGEMFF
J gene: TRBJ1-2; D gene: TRBD1; clone size: NA; V gene: TRBV7-9; CDR3 DNA: TGTGCCAGCAGCCCGCGGACAGGGAACTATGGCTACACCTTC; CDR3 protein: CASSPRTGNYGYTF
J gene: TRBJ2-1; D gene: TRBD1; clone size: NA; V gene: TRBV6-6; CDR3 DNA: TGTGCCAGCAGTTACGGACAGGGAGTTGACAATGAGCAGTTCTTC; CDR3 protein: CASSYGQGVDNEQFF
J gene: TRBJ2-2; D gene: NA; clone size: NA; V gene: TRBV4-1; CDR3 DNA: TGCGCCAGCAGCCATGAGGGAGCGGACACCGGGGAGCTGTTTTTT; CDR3 protein: CASSHEGADTGELFF
J gene: TRBJ2-1; D gene: NA; clone size: once; V gene: TRBV5-8; CDR3 DNA: TGTGCCAGCAGCTTGGAGACAGTCAATGAGCAGTTCTTC; CDR3 protein: CASSLETVNEQFF
J gene: TRBJ2-2; D gene: TRBD1; clone size: few; V gene: TRBV6-5; CDR3 DNA: TGTGCCAGCAGTTACAATGCGTACAGGGGCACCGGGGAGCTGTTTTTT; CDR3 protein: CASSYNAYRGTGELFF
J gene: TRBJ1-1; D gene: TRBD1; clone size: NA; V gene: TRBV2; CDR3 DNA: TGTGCCAGCGGACAGGGTTTGAACACTGAAGCTTTCTTT; CDR3 protein: CASGQGLNTEAFF
J gene: TRBJ2-1; D gene: TRBD2; clone size: once; V gene: TRBV6-5; CDR3 DNA: TGTGCCAGCAGTTACCCTACTAGCGGACTCAATGAGCAGTTCTTC; CDR3 protein: CASSYPTSGLNEQFF
J gene: TRBJ1-1; D gene: TRBD1; clone size: NA; V gene: TRBV6-5; CDR3 DNA: TGTGCCAGCAGTCCGCGGACAGGGGATACTGAAGCTTTCTTT; CDR3 protein: CASSPRTGDTEAFF
J gene: TRBJ2-3; D gene: NA; clone size: NA; V gene: TRBV9; CDR3 DNA: TGTGCCAGCAGCGCCCGAGGGCCGGATACGCAGTATTTT; CDR3 protein: CASSARGPDTQYF